The entry that follows covers one T cell receptor beta chain sequence. The antigen remains unidentified. The donors were part of the validation cohort, which consisted of over a hundred subjects and was separate from the first cohort of several hundred subjects. These data are taken from a study of cytomegalovirus exposure and HLA in healthy donors. The study, taken as a whole, reports: The study flagged about 160 TCR beta chains as cytomegalovirus-associated. Subsequent analysis of the 120 or so validation repertoires found a tendency for first-cohort TCR clusters to co-occur.

Assay: immunoSEQ multiplex PCR; the TCRdb copy retains only in-frame clones and omits some. This sample yields under 400,000 clones, of which roughly 89% are seen a single time; roughly 0.82% belongs to the top ten. V shed 5 bases, J shed 4 bases, and the junction held 8 bases outside the gene matches. The germline V gene encodes CDR1 LGHNT and CDR2 FRNRAP. The CDR3 is made up of 16 amino acids. Sequencing was performed on PBMCs. The source of this sequence is a woman between 18 and 29 years old in good health and CMV-seronegative. The chain uses TRBV12-5 and TRBJ2-5; TRBD2 matches at 12 bases. The CDR3 DNA is TGTGCTAGTGGTCTAGCGGGAGGGCCGGATGGAGAGACCCAGTACTTC. Amino acids: CASGLAGGPDGETQYF.